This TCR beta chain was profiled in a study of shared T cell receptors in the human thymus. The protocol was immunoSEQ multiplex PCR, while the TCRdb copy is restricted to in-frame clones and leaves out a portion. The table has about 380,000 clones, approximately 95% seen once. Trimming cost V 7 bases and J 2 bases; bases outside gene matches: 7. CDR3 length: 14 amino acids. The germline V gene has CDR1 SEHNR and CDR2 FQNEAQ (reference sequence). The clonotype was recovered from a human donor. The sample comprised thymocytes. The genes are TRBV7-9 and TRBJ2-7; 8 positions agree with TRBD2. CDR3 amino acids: CASTSRGGTYEQYF. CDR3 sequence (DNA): TGTGCCAGCACCTCCCGCGGGGGGACCTACGAGCAGTACTTC.